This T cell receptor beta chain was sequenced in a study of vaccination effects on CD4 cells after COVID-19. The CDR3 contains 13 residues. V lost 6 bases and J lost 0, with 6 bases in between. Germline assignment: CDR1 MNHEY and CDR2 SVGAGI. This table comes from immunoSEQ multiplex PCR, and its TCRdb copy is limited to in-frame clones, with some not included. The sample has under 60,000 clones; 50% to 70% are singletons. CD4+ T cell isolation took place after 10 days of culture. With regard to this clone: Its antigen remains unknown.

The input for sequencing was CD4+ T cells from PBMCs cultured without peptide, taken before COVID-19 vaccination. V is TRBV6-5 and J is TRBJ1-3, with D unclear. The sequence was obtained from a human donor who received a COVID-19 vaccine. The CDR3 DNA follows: TGTGCCAGCAGGGAGCACTCTGGAAACACCATATATTTT. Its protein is CASREHSGNTIYF.